This T cell receptor beta chain derives from a study of Ad26.COV2.S vaccination and SARS-CoV-2 variants. Study as a whole: Ad26.COV2.S, an intramuscular injection, was given once or twice 56 days apart.

This clone was observed a handful of times. As yet, its antigen is unknown. Treatment of the sample: about 20 received Ad26.COV2.S at low or high dose, single or two shots; roughly five received placebo; per-sample allocation not given. Sampling was performed 63 days after the first vaccine or placebo injection. In Boston, an adult donor aged 18-55 years took part. The administered vaccine (an Ad26 vector) expressed Wuhan-strain SARS-CoV-2 spike. Overall study results and limits: People who got the vaccine had more spike-specific TCR breadth than people who got placebo.

Measured with immunoSEQ multiplex PCR; TCRdb has only the in-frame clones, and not every one. The table includes more than 250,000 clones, more than 70% detected once. This TCR was sampled from a person aged 18-65 years who received the Ad26.COV2.S COVID-19 vaccine or a placebo. This sample comprised peripheral blood, obtained in a trial of Ad26.COV2.S vaccine versus placebo.

This CDR3 reads CASSPQTGEIGNTIYF. Written as DNA, the CDR3 is TGCGCCAGCAGCCCTCAGACAGGGGAAATTGGAAACACCATATATTTT. This chain uses TRBV5-1 with TRBJ1-3; 8 nucleotides agree with TRBD1. Looked up from germline, CDR1 is SGHRS and CDR2 is YFSETQ. The V and J ends lost 4 bases and 3 bases, in that order; junction bases with no gene match: 9. The CDR3 is 16 residues long.